Listed here are 23 T cell receptor beta chains from one sample, sequenced in a study of PD-L1 blockade in urothelial cancer (dated by TCRdb to about 2017). Receptors were amplified or captured by the immunoSEQ multiplex PCR assay. Here the immuneACCESS table is served through TCRdb, limited to in-frame sequences with V and J called. Missing clones are a known gap in these copies; in checked studies unresolved V genes cover under half, and the rest lacks a known reason. Present in this sample are 30,000 to 45,000 clones, 75% to 95% of which were seen just once. The ten largest clones capture around 7.7% of the sample. This specimen was PBMCs, taken around atezolizumab (anti-PD-L1) treatment. The receptor set was obtained from a man between 65 and 85 years old with urothelial cancer.

The V and J genes are TRBV6-5 and TRBJ1-2; 7 bases are shared with TRBD1. Losses at the gene ends were 5 bases for V and 4 bases for J; bases not matched to a gene: 10. This CDR3 is built from 15 residues. The germline gives CDR1 MNHEY, CDR2 SVGAGI. CDR3 sequence reads: CASSLSRTGLYGYTF. The CDR3 coding sequence is TGTGCCAGCAGTCTGTCTAGGACAGGCCTCTATGGCTACACCTTC.

The J gene is TRBJ1-5, the V gene TRBV18, with 11 bases fitting TRBD1. Germline loops: CDR1 KGHSH, CDR2 LQKENI. This CDR3 is built from 14 residues. J was trimmed by 9 bases and V by 6 bases; bases with no gene match: 7. CDR3 loop: CASSGGQGDLPQHF. The DNA for the CDR3 is TGTGCCAGCTCTGGGGGACAGGGGGATTTGCCCCAGCATTTT.

The chain uses TRBV19 and TRBJ2-1; 7 bases match TRBD1. From germline, CDR1 is LNHDA and CDR2 SQIVND (reference sequence). V gave up 8 bases and J gave up 7 bases; unmatched junction bases: 14. There are 15 residues in the CDR3. This CDR3 is CASQGDAILRNEQFF. The CDR3 coding sequence is TGTGCCAGTCAGGGGGATGCTATCCTACGGAATGAGCAGTTCTTC. The full variable domain, in which reference TRBV19 and TRBJ2-1 provide the parts outside the CDR3, is DGGITQSPKYLFRKEGQNVTLSCEQNLNHDAMYWYRQDPGQGLRLIYYSQIVNDFQKGDIAEGYSVSREKKESFPLTVTSAQKNPTAFYLCASQGDAILRNEQFFGPGTRLTVL.

The chain carries TRBV9 and TRBJ2-7; 9 nucleotides match TRBD2. From germline, CDR1 is SGDLS and CDR2 YYNGEE. The trim removed 0 bases at V and 5 bases at J, leaving 6 bases unmatched. The CDR3 is 15 residues long. The CDR3 reads CASSVGAGGDHEQYF. The CDR3 region has the DNA TGTGCCAGCAGCGTAGGGGCGGGAGGGGATCACGAGCAGTACTTC.

This chain uses TRBV5-1 with TRBJ1-2; tentative D call: TRBD1 (6 bases). Germline CDR1 SGHRS, CDR2 YFSETQ. The V gene lost 2 bases and the J gene lost 2 bases, with 13 bases spanning the gap. The CDR3 runs to 15 residues. In DNA form, the CDR3 reads TGCGCCAGCAGCTTTGATGTCAGGGGAAACTATGGCTACACCTTC. It encodes CASSFDVRGNYGYTF. The full variable domain, with the rest looked up from reference TRBV5-1 and TRBJ1-2, is KAGVTQTPRYLIKTRGQQVTLSCSPISGHRSVSWYQQTPGQGLQFLFEYFSETQRNKGNFPGRFSGRQFSNSRSEMNVSTLELGDSALYLCASSFDVRGNYGYTFGSGTRLTVV.

The V call is TRBV11-2, the J call TRBJ2-7; tentatively, D is TRBD2 (5 bases). From germline, CDR1 is SGHAT and CDR2 FQNNGV. V was shortened by 3 bases and J by 4 bases, with 13 bases between the two germline ends. CDR3 length equals 14 residues. The CDR3 nucleotides are TGTGCCAGCAGCTTCGGCGGAGGAGGTTACGAGCAGTACTTC. This gives the protein CASSFGGGGYEQYF.

The chain employs TRBV9 and TRBJ2-4; no firm D call. CDR1 is SGDLS and CDR2 is YYNGEE in the germline V gene. The length of the CDR3 is 12 residues. V lost 0 bases and J lost 5, with 3 bases in between. The CDR3 nucleotides are TGTGCCAGCAGCGTAGGAGAAAACATTCAGTACTTC. It codes for CASSVGENIQYF.

In DNA form, the CDR3 reads TGCGCCAGCAGTGAGCCAGGGGGCCCTGAAGCTTTCTTT. Translation gives CASSEPGGPEAFF. This chain connects TRBV10-1 to TRBJ1-1, with 8 bases matching TRBD1. Trimming took 2 bases from V and 6 from J; bases not matched to a gene: 2. Germline CDR1 is WNHNN and CDR2 is SYGVQD (reference sequence). The CDR3 is 13 amino acids.

The CDR3 DNA is TGCGCCAGCAGGGCGGGGGACCCCTACGAGCAGTACTTC. The encoded protein is CASRAGDPYEQYF. The chain combines TRBV5-1 with TRBJ2-7, with 7 bases identical to TRBD2. V shed 5 bases, J shed 2 bases, and the junction held 4 bases outside the gene matches. CDR1 SGHRS and CDR2 YFSETQ come from the germline V gene. The CDR3 contains 13 residues.

This clone has only a few counts. V usage is TRBV10-1 and J usage is TRBJ1-1; D unresolved. The CDR3 loop spans 13 amino acids. Germline CDR1 reads WNHNN; CDR2 reads SYGVQD (reference sequence). Deletions cut 2 bases from V and 1 base from J, with 5 bases between. CDR3 sequence (DNA): TGCGCCAGCAGTGAGGAGGGGAACACTGAAGCTTTCTTT. Amino acid sequence: CASSEEGNTEAFF.

V gene TRBV30 combines with J gene TRBJ2-3; 13 nucleotides match TRBD2. Germline-derived CDR1 and CDR2 are GTSNPN and SVGIG (reference sequence). This CDR3 has 20 amino acids. V dropped 0 bases and J dropped 3; count of bases not matched to a gene: 15. This CDR3 reads CAWSVSTSGRARRRTDTQYF. CDR3 coding DNA: TGTGCCTGGAGTGTATCTACTAGCGGGAGGGCCCGGCGGAGAACAGATACGCAGTATTTT.

The chain couples TRBV28 to TRBJ2-1; 7 nucleotides align to TRBD1. Trimming cost V 5 bases and J 7 bases; bases outside gene matches: 11. The CDR3 sequence is 15 residues long. Germline CDR1 and CDR2: MDHEN and SYDVKM. CDR3 sequence (DNA): TGTGCCAGCAGTCAGCCTGACAGGGTCGAAAATGAGCAGTTCTTC. The encoded protein is CASSQPDRVENEQFF. Supplemented by reference TRBV28 and TRBJ2-1, the full variable domain reads DVKVTQSSRYLVKRTGEKVFLECVQDMDHENMFWYRQDPGLGLRLIYFSYDVKMKEKGDIPEGYSVSREKKERFSLILESASTNQTSMYLCASSQPDRVENEQFFGPGTRLTVL.

The rearrangement joins TRBV4-2 to TRBJ2-2, with D maybe TRBD2 (6 bases). Trimming removed 1 base from V and 0 bases from J, with 12 bases in between. CDR3 length equals 17 residues. From germline, CDR1 is LGHNA and CDR2 YNFKEQ. The DNA of the CDR3 is TGTGCCAGCAGCCAAGTGGGCGGGAAAACGAACACCGGGGAGCTGTTTTTT. Its translation: CASSQVGGKTNTGELFF.

J is TRBJ2-5 and V is TRBV7-8; TRBD2 matches at 11 bases. Germline V lookup: CDR1 SGHVS, CDR2 FQNEAQ. V gave up 2 bases and J gave up 5 bases; unmatched junction bases: 4. The CDR3 is 15 residues long. The CDR3 is CASSLPTSGTETQYF. The CDR3 nucleotides are TGTGCCAGCAGCTTACCGACTAGCGGGACGGAGACCCAGTACTTC.

This clone was seen a handful of times. This sequence joins TRBV28 and TRBJ2-2, with a weak D call TRBD1 (6 bases). The length of the CDR3 is 13 residues. The V gene lost 5 bases and the J gene lost 5 bases, with 9 bases spanning the gap. Germline V gene lookup returns CDR1 MDHEN and CDR2 SYDVKM. In nucleotides, the CDR3 is TGTGCCAGCAGTCGGACAGTGACCGGGGAGCTGTTTTTT. It specifies CASSRTVTGELFF.

This chain links TRBV19 with TRBJ1-3, with 7 nucleotides matching TRBD1. CDR1 and CDR2 from the germline V gene are LNHDA and SQIVND (reference sequence). The CDR3 loop spans 14 amino acids. V trimming: 3 bases; J trimming: 2 bases; junction bases outside the gene matches: 1. CDR3 bases: TGTGCCAGTAGTATCGACAGGGCTGGAAACACCATATATTTT. Its protein is CASSIDRAGNTIYF.

V and J are TRBV28 and TRBJ2-3, with D possibly TRBD1 on 6 matching bases. V was shortened by 6 bases and J by 5 bases, with 21 bases between the two germline ends. The CDR3 is 16 amino acids. From germline, CDR1 is MDHEN and CDR2 SYDVKM. The CDR3 region is CASRTEQGFPKDTQYF. CDR3 DNA sequence: TGTGCCAGCAGAACAGAACAGGGATTTCCCAAAGATACGCAGTATTTT.

The rearrangement joins TRBV19 to TRBJ2-1; TRBD1 agrees at 7 bases. The CDR3 spans 13 residues. J gave up 7 bases and V 3 bases, and 3 bases lay outside the gene matches. Germline V gene data show CDR1 as LNHDA and CDR2 as SQIVND (reference sequence). The CDR3 is CASSMFRGNEQFF. The CDR3 nucleotides are TGTGCCAGTAGTATGTTCAGGGGGAATGAGCAGTTCTTC.

This chain connects TRBV7-2 to TRBJ2-2; D possibly corresponds to TRBD2 (6 bases). The CDR3 has 18 amino acids. Deletions cut 1 base from V and 2 bases from J, with 17 bases between. CDR1 and CDR2 (germline): SGHTA, FQGNSA. The CDR3 nucleotides read TGTGCCAGCAGCTTAGGTCTTACCGGGACTCCAAACACCGGGGAGCTGTTTTTT. The encoded protein is CASSLGLTGTPNTGELFF.

The chain combines TRBV5-1 with TRBJ1-4; the D gene is possibly TRBD1 (5 bases). Trimming cost V 5 bases and J 6 bases, with 17 bases left between them. Germline CDR1 SGHRS, CDR2 YFSETQ. The CDR3 runs 15 residues. The CDR3: CASRPGTGTYEKLFF. The CDR3 bases are TGCGCCAGCAGACCCGGGACCGGGACTTATGAAAAACTGTTTTTT. Combining the CDR3 with reference TRBV5-1 and TRBJ1-4 gives the whole variable domain KAGVTQTPRYLIKTRGQQVTLSCSPISGHRSVSWYQQTPGQGLQFLFEYFSETQRNKGNFPGRFSGRQFSNSRSEMNVSTLELGDSALYLCASRPGTGTYEKLFFGSGTQLSVL.

CDR3 sequence: CASSLSTGTPLEQYF. The CDR3 DNA reads TGCGCCAGCAGCCTCTCGACAGGGACCCCACTCGAGCAGTACTTC. The J gene is TRBJ2-7, the V gene TRBV5-1, with TRBD1 matching over 7 bases. After removal of 4 bases from V and 6 bases from J, the junction contained 13 bases not matched to a gene. The CDR3 is 15 amino acids. CDR1 and CDR2 from the germline V gene are SGHRS and YFSETQ.

This clone showed up just once. The gene calls are TRBV4-2 and TRBJ2-7, with D hard to call. V lost 1 base to trimming and J lost 3 bases, with 7 bases between them. This CDR3 is built from 13 residues. CDR1 is LGHNA, CDR2 YNFKEQ, per germline. The CDR3 protein is CASSQAASYEQYF. The CDR3 coding sequence is TGTGCCAGCAGCCAAGCGGCTAGCTACGAGCAGTACTTC.

The chain uses TRBV27 and TRBJ2-5, with 11 bases that match TRBD2. The germline V gene has CDR1 MNHEY and CDR2 SMNVEV (reference sequence). The V gene end was trimmed by 5 bases and the J gene end by 5 bases; junction bases not matched to a gene: 13. CDR3 length: 17 amino acids. The CDR3: CASSLTGTSGTWETQYF. CDR3 in DNA: TGTGCCAGCAGTCTGACCGGGACTAGCGGAACCTGGGAGACCCAGTACTTC.